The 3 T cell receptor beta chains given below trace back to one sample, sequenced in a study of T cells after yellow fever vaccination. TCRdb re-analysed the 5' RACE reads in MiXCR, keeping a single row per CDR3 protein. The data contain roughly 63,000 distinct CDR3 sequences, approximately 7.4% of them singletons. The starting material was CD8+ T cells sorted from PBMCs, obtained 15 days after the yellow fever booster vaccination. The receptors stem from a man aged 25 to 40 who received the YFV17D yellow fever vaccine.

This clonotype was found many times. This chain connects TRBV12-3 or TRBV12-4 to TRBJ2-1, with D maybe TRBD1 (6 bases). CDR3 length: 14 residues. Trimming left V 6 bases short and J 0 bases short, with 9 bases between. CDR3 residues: CASRTGTSYNEQFF. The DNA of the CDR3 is TGTGCCAGCAGGACAGGTACCTCCTACAATGAGCAGTTCTTC.

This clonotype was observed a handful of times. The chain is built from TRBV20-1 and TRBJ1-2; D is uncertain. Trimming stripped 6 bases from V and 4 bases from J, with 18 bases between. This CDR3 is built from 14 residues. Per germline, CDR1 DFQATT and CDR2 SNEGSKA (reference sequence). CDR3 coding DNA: TGCAGTGCCCCCCCCCGGGGAGGGAGCTATGGCTACACCTTC. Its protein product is CSAPPRGGSYGYTF.

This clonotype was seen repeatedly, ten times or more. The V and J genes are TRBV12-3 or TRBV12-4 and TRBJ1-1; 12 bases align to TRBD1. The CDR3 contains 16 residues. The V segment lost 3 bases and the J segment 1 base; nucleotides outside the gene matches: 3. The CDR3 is CASSFRDRGPNTEAFF. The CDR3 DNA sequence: TGTGCCAGCAGTTTCCGGGACAGGGGGCCGAACACTGAAGCTTTCTTT.